Each of the 8 T cell receptor beta chains below was sequenced from the same sample in a study of cytomegalovirus exposure and HLA in healthy donors. It was with 60 Vbeta and 13 Jbeta primers that the PCR ran. Sequencing used immunoSEQ multiplex PCR; TCRdb keeps in-frame clones, though not all of them. The sample lists about 190,000 clones; around 84% were seen once. Sequencing was done on a sample of PBMCs. Receptors originate from a man aged 35 to 55 in good health and CMV-seropositive.

The V gene is TRBV5-4, the J gene TRBJ2-5; 7 bases agree with TRBD2. The germline CDR1 and CDR2 sequences are SGHNT and YYREEE (reference sequence). This CDR3 has 16 amino acids. Trimming at V came to 5 bases and at J to 0 bases, leaving 10 bases not matched to a gene. CDR3 in DNA: TGTGCCAGCAGAGGACGACTAGCAGAAGACCAAGAGACCCAGTACTTC. It encodes CASRGRLAEDQETQYF. The whole variable domain, filled in from reference TRBV5-4 and TRBJ2-5, reads ETGVTQSPTHLIKTRGQQVTLRCSSQSGHNTVSWYQQALGQGPQFIFQYYREEENGRGNFPPRFSGLQFPNYSSELNVNALELDDSALYLCASRGRLAEDQETQYFGPGTRLLVL.

The V gene is TRBV14, the J gene TRBJ1-2; D uncertain. Trimming stripped 0 bases from V and 8 bases from J, with 16 bases between. The CDR3 consists of 15 residues. Germline V gene data show CDR1 as SGHDN and CDR2 as FVKESK. In DNA form, the CDR3 reads TGTGCCAGCAGCCAAGATGCGTACGGGGTTGGAGGCTACACCTTC. It specifies CASSQDAYGVGGYTF.

This rearrangement joins TRBV27 to TRBJ1-4; 12 bases map to TRBD1. The trim removed 3 bases at V and 0 bases at J, leaving 5 bases unmatched. Germline CDR1 and CDR2: MNHEY and SMNVEV (reference sequence). The CDR3 contains 18 residues. CDR3 in DNA: TGTGCCAGCAGTTTGGGACAGGGGGCCCGAGCAACTAATGAAAAACTGTTTTTT. Translated, it gives CASSLGQGARATNEKLFF.

This clone has more than one count but fewer than ten. The DNA for the CDR3 is TGCGCCAGCAGTTTGGGGACAGGGGTAACTGAAGCTTTCTTT. Protein product: CASSLGTGVTEAFF. The rearrangement joins TRBV10-2 to TRBJ1-1; the match to TRBD1 covers 10 bases. The CDR3 totals 14 residues. Germline values: CDR1 WSHSY, CDR2 SAAADI. With 5 bases clipped from V and 5 bases from J, the junction kept 5 bases outside the gene matches.

The chain combines TRBV14 with TRBJ2-3; 10 bases match TRBD2. CDR3 length: 15 amino acids. J gave up 7 bases and V 0 bases, and 4 bases lay outside the gene matches. Looked up from germline, CDR1 is SGHDN and CDR2 is FVKESK. The CDR3 DNA is TGTGCCAGCAGCCAAGAGTCTAGCGGGAGTTATACGCAGTATTTT. As protein: CASSQESSGSYTQYF.

As for this clone: The sample holds other DNA sequences that translate to the same CDR3. The CDR3 DNA sequence: TGTGCCATCAGTGAGCAAGCAACTAGCAATCAGCCCCAGCATTTT. The encoded protein is CAISEQATSNQPQHF. The V gene is TRBV10-3, the J gene TRBJ1-5; D uncertain. CDR3 size: 15 residues. Trimming removed 2 bases from V and 0 bases from J, with 8 bases in between. CDR1 and CDR2 (germline): ENHRY, SYGVKD.

This clone was observed a few times. V and J are TRBV7-7 and TRBJ2-1; TRBD2 agrees at 8 bases. Trimming at V came to 5 bases and at J to 7 bases, leaving 4 bases not matched to a gene. Looked up from germline, CDR1 is SSHAT and CDR2 is FNYEAQ (reference sequence). The CDR3 covers 13 residues. CDR3 coding DNA: TGTGCCAGCAGCAATCAGCGGGGGAATGAGCAGTTCTTC. Its protein is CASSNQRGNEQFF.

The rearrangement links TRBV6-5 to TRBJ2-7; TRBD1 matches 10 bases. The J segment lost 7 bases and the V segment lost 2 bases, leaving 8 bases of the junction unmatched. CDR3 length equals 15 residues. CDR1 is MNHEY, CDR2 SVGAGI, per germline. CDR3 coding DNA: TGTGCCAGCAGTTACCGGGACAGGGGACCAGGGGAGCAGTACTTC. Protein sequence: CASSYRDRGPGEQYF.